The 24 T cell receptor beta chains below come from one sample, sequenced in a study of liver allograft versus peripheral blood T cells. At the level of the study: In transplanted livers, T cell receptor repertoires were compared with those found in the recipients' peripheral blood.

MiXCR was run by TCRdb on the reads, yielding one entry per CDR3 protein. The table includes about 8,500 distinct CDR3 sequences, over 15% detected once. The source is a human patient who had a liver transplant. A subset of T cells may come from the graft donor.

This clonotype was detected only once. A much larger clone differs by one base, so this may be a read error. The J gene is TRBJ1-6, the V gene TRBV30; the match to TRBD1 covers 7 bases. CDR3 size: 15 residues. Germline CDR1 reads GTSNPN; CDR2 reads SVGIG (reference sequence). V was clipped by 3 bases and J by 9 bases; unmatched bases: 11. The CDR3 nucleotides are TGTGCCTGGAGACCCACTCGGACAGGTGGTTCACCCCTCCACTTT. Encoded protein: CAWRPTRTGGSPLHF.

In its sample, this clonotype ranks as medium-sized. The V and J genes are TRBV6-5 and TRBJ2-3, with 8 nucleotides matching TRBD2. The V and J ends lost 5 bases and 0 bases, in that order; junction bases with no gene match: 7. CDR3 length equals 16 residues. Germline CDR1 is MNHEY and CDR2 is SVGAGI. For the CDR3, the DNA is TGTGCCAGCAGTCCGGGACTAGTGCGAAGCACAGATACGCAGTATTTT. Its translation: CASSPGLVRSTDTQYF.

This clonotype occurred a few times. The chain couples TRBV27 to TRBJ1-2, with 10 bases identical to TRBD1. After removal of 7 bases from V and 5 bases from J, the junction contained 10 bases not matched to a gene. CDR3 length: 15 amino acids. Per germline, CDR1 MNHEY and CDR2 SMNVEV (reference sequence). This chain's CDR3 is CASKGGDRGFYGYTF. In nucleotides, the CDR3 is TGTGCCAGCAAGGGCGGGGACAGGGGATTTTATGGCTACACCTTC.

In the case of this clonotype: The conserved phenylalanine or tryptophan is not found at the CDR3 terminus, so this likely reflects a read error. This chain links TRBV18 with TRBJ2-5; D is uncertain. CDR3 length: 12 residues. From germline, CDR1 is KGHSH and CDR2 LQKENI. The V end lost 3 bases, the J end lost 5 bases, and 7 bases lay between the germline ends. The CDR3 reads CASSPNIETQYL. The CDR3 DNA is TGTGCCAGCTCACCCAATATTGAGACCCAGTACTTG.

The rearrangement joins TRBV9 to TRBJ1-6, with D tentatively TRBD1 (5 bases). CDR1 SGDLS and CDR2 YYNGEE come from the germline V gene. The CDR3 has 16 residues. Trimming took 0 bases from V and 0 from J, leaving 7 bases between them. The CDR3 protein is CASSVGGSSYNSPLHF. CDR3 in DNA: TGTGCCAGCAGCGTAGGGGGGAGCTCCTATAATTCACCCCTCCACTTT.

This clonotype counts as medium-sized. The V call is TRBV24-1, the J call TRBJ2-1; TRBD1 aligns across 10 bases. The germline V gene encodes CDR1 KGHDR and CDR2 SFDVKD. The CDR3 runs to 16 residues. The V and J ends lost 3 bases and 2 bases, in that order; junction bases with no gene match: 3. The CDR3 region is CATSDRTGGTYNEQFF. The CDR3 coding sequence is TGTGCCACCAGTGATCGGACAGGGGGAACCTACAATGAGCAGTTCTTC.

By sample share, this clonotype is medium-sized. The chain is built from TRBV20-1 and TRBJ2-1; the match to TRBD2 covers 11 bases. The CDR3 extends over 16 amino acids. Trimming took 4 bases from V and 0 from J; bases not matched to a gene: 5. CDR1 is DFQATT and CDR2 is SNEGSKA in the germline V gene (reference sequence). The CDR3 nucleotides are TGCAGTGCTATCAGACTAGCGGGGTCCTCCTACAATGAGCAGTTCTTC. Amino acid sequence: CSAIRLAGSSYNEQFF.

This clonotype was recorded at least ten times. This sequence joins TRBV10-3 and TRBJ1-1; the D gene is possibly TRBD1 (5 bases). V was trimmed by 6 bases and J by 4 bases, leaving 12 bases between them. This CDR3 has 13 residues. Germline CDR1 is ENHRY and CDR2 is SYGVKD. The CDR3 is CAISLEGTTEAFF. The CDR3 region has the DNA TGTGCCATCAGCTTGGAGGGGACCACTGAAGCTTTCTTT.

This clonotype is medium-sized. V gene TRBV18 combines with J gene TRBJ1-5, with D possibly being TRBD1 (6 bases). This CDR3 has 14 residues. In germline, CDR1 is KGHSH, CDR2 LQKENI. V was trimmed by 2 bases and J by 5 bases, leaving 10 bases between them. Here the CDR3 DNA reads TGTGCCAGCTCACCAGGGCCAGGGGATCAGCCCCAGCATTTT. This sequence encodes CASSPGPGDQPQHF.

Worth noting for this clonotype: A much larger clone differs by one base, so this may be a read error. The chain uses TRBV5-4 and TRBJ1-4; TRBD1 matches 7 bases. V shed 4 bases and J 2 bases; nucleotides not matched to a gene: 11. In germline, CDR1 is SGHNT, CDR2 YYREEE (reference sequence). The CDR3 totals 17 residues. The CDR3 nucleotides are TGTGCCAGCAGCGCCACCACAGGGGTCAGTACTAATGAAAAACTGTTTTTT. Its protein is CASSATTGVSTNEKLFF.

This clonotype has just a few counts. The chain uses TRBV6-5 and TRBJ2-5; D may be TRBD1 or TRBD2 (5 bases each). The CDR3 extends over 11 amino acids. CDR1 is MNHEY, CDR2 SVGAGI, per germline. V was pared by 10 bases and J by 7 bases, with 13 bases between. The CDR3 here is CANPGPRTQYF. The CDR3 DNA is TGTGCCAACCCGGGGCCCCGGACCCAGTACTTC.

With regard to this clonotype: A much larger clone lies a single base off, so this may be a read error. This chain links TRBV20-1 with TRBJ1-3; D uncertain. Looked up from germline, CDR1 is DFQATT and CDR2 is SNEGSKA (reference sequence). The CDR3 is made up of 16 amino acids. CDR3 loop: CSTRDPGIHSGNTIYF. CDR3 DNA: TGCAGTACTAGAGATCCAGGCATCCACTCTGGAAACACCATATATTTT.

This clonotype was counted ten times or more. This rearrangement joins TRBV7-9 to TRBJ1-2, with 10 positions matching TRBD1. Germline CDR1 reads SEHNR; CDR2 reads FQNEAQ (reference sequence). The V segment lost 5 bases and the J segment 4 bases; nucleotides outside the gene matches: 10. The CDR3 length is 16 residues. CDR3: CASSQQAGTGAYGYTF. The CDR3 nucleotides read TGTGCCAGCAGCCAACAGGCCGGGACAGGGGCCTATGGCTACACCTTC.

This clonotype was detected ten times or more. The genes are TRBV7-9 and TRBJ2-5; the D call may be TRBD1 or TRBD2 (5 bases each). Germline V gene lookup returns CDR1 SEHNR and CDR2 FQNEAQ (reference sequence). Trimming took 5 bases from V and 2 from J, leaving 12 bases between them. The CDR3 consists of 14 residues. Written as DNA, the CDR3 is TGTGCCAGCAGCCTCTGGGACCGACAAGAGACCCAGTACTTC. As protein: CASSLWDRQETQYF.

This clonotype was counted many times. The V and J genes are TRBV28 and TRBJ2-7; D may be TRBD2 (5 bases). The CDR3 runs 15 residues. Germline assignment: CDR1 MDHEN and CDR2 SYDVKM. Trimming shortened V by 2 bases and J by 3 bases, and 14 bases separated the two germline ends. The CDR3 loop reads CASSLDWRIDYEQYF. Here the CDR3 DNA reads TGTGCCAGCAGTTTAGACTGGAGGATAGACTACGAGCAGTACTTC.

By sample fraction, this clonotype is medium-sized. In nucleotides, the CDR3 is TGTGCCAGTATGGACAGACACGCGAACACCGGGGAGCTGTTTTTT. Amino acid sequence: CASMDRHANTGELFF. V gene TRBV19 combines with J gene TRBJ2-2; D is perhaps TRBD1 (6 bases). Germline V gene data show CDR1 as LNHDA and CDR2 as SQIVND (reference sequence). This CDR3 is 15 amino acids long. V gave up 7 bases and J gave up 0 bases, with 12 bases separating them.

A few counts support this clonotype. The rearrangement uses TRBV9 and TRBJ1-4; D remains ambiguous. Germline lookup yields CDR1 SGDLS and CDR2 YYNGEE. This CDR3 spans 14 amino acids. The V end lost 4 bases, the J end lost 8 bases, and 15 bases lay between the germline ends. The CDR3 here is CASSPSPIGEKLFF. The CDR3 DNA sequence: TGTGCCAGCAGCCCCTCTCCGATAGGGGAAAAACTGTTTTTT.

The rearrangement joins TRBV30 to TRBJ2-5; possibly TRBD2 for D (7 bases). The ends were cut back, 0 bases at V and 5 bases at J, with 10 bases in the middle. The CDR3 consists of 13 residues. CDR1 and CDR2 from the germline V gene are GTSNPN and SVGIG (reference sequence). The CDR3 here is CAWSVRGGETQYF. The CDR3 coding sequence is TGTGCCTGGAGTGTCAGGGGAGGGGAGACCCAGTACTTC.

This clonotype was seen only a few times. The rearrangement links TRBV20-1 to TRBJ1-1; D might be TRBD1 (5 bases). Germline-derived CDR1 and CDR2 are DFQATT and SNEGSKA (reference sequence). This CDR3 has 15 amino acids. V shed 4 bases and J shed 1 base, with 16 bases lying between them. The CDR3 reads CSAILGGEGNTEAFF. DNA of the CDR3: TGCAGTGCTATACTCGGGGGGGAAGGGAACACTGAAGCTTTCTTT.

This clonotype counts as medium-sized. The chain uses TRBV28 and TRBJ1-4; possible D gene TRBD1, 6 bases. V was clipped by 2 bases and J by 3 bases, with 13 bases between them. Germline V gene lookup returns CDR1 MDHEN and CDR2 SYDVKM. This CDR3 comprises 16 residues. The CDR3 is CASSLGGRQSNEKLFF. CDR3 coding DNA: TGTGCCAGCAGTTTAGGGGGCAGACAGTCTAATGAAAAACTGTTTTTT.

V is TRBV9 and J is TRBJ2-5, with D perhaps TRBD2 (6 bases). This CDR3 comprises 15 residues. V lost 0 bases to trimming and J lost 4 bases, with 13 bases between them. Germline CDR1 and CDR2: SGDLS and YYNGEE. The CDR3 here is CASSVGGDSGETQYF. The CDR3 coding sequence is TGTGCCAGCAGCGTAGGGGGGGACTCGGGAGAGACCCAGTACTTC.

This clonotype ranks as medium-sized. The chain recombines TRBV6-2 or TRBV6-3 with TRBJ1-6; D not certain. The CDR3 consists of 13 residues. Germline CDR1 MNHEY, CDR2 SVGEGT. V lost 4 bases, J lost 7 bases, and 8 bases lay in between. The CDR3 reads CASSSQTNSPLHF. DNA for the CDR3: TGTGCCAGCAGTTCCCAAACGAATTCACCCCTCCACTTT.

This clonotype was picked up many times. J is TRBJ2-1 and V is TRBV19; D uncertain. In germline, CDR1 is LNHDA, CDR2 SQIVND (reference sequence). V was trimmed by 5 bases and J by 3 bases, leaving 14 bases between them. The CDR3 runs to 15 residues. This chain's CDR3 is CASSPKTYGYNEQFF. CDR3 sequence (DNA): TGTGCCAGTAGTCCTAAGACTTATGGCTACAATGAGCAGTTCTTC.

This clonotype has a count of ten or more. The rearrangement uses TRBV14 and TRBJ2-1; 7 bases map to TRBD2. The V gene end was trimmed by 4 bases and the J gene end by 13 bases; junction bases not matched to a gene: 13. Germline V gives CDR1 SGHDN, CDR2 FVKESK. The CDR3 is made up of 14 amino acids. CDR3 nucleotides: TGTGCCAGCAGCCCGTCGCACGTTGGCGGGAGCCAGTTCTTC. Encoded protein: CASSPSHVGGSQFF.